These T cell receptor beta chains were read from a single sample in a study of read filtering for tumor transcriptome and immune sequencing. TCRdb redid the calling of the reads with MiXCR, one entry per CDR3 protein. The table includes fewer than 30,000 distinct CDR3 sequences, around an eighth detected once. Specimen: a population of CD138-negative cells sorted from bone marrow. The receptors originated from a donor at least 40 years old with multiple myeloma. Both conserved end residues are part of each CDR3. A D gene is named only where the DNA matches it firmly. The size of a clone is reported for some rows only, either as once, few or many, or as a class for expanded clones.

size: many
V: TRBV27
length: 15
D: TRBD1
J: TRBJ1-5
CDR3: CASRTGTGDNQPQHF
DNA: TGTGCCAGCAGGACAGGGACAGGGGATAACCAGCCCCAGCATTTT

size: once
V: TRBV19
length: 14
D: TRBD2
J: TRBJ2-1
CDR3: CANSFLADPNEQFF
DNA: TGTGCCAATAGTTTTCTAGCGGATCCTAATGAGCAGTTCTTC

size: many
V: TRBV19
length: 13
D: NA
J: TRBJ2-1
CDR3: CASSPGTRYIQFF
DNA: TGTGCCAGTTCCCCCGGAACTAGGTATATTCAGTTCTTC

size: many
V: TRBV19
length: 13
D: NA
J: TRBJ2-2
CDR3: CASSISTAGELFF
DNA: TGTGCCAGTAGTATTAGTACAGCCGGGGAGCTGTTTTTT

size: many
V: TRBV5-1
length: 11
D: NA
J: TRBJ2-1
CDR3: CASSSSLEQFF
DNA: TGCGCCAGCAGCTCATCGTTGGAGCAGTTCTTC

size: many
V: TRBV3-1
length: 13
D: NA
J: TRBJ1-1
CDR3: CASSQLENTEAFF
DNA: TGTGCCAGCAGCCAATTGGAGAACACTGAAGCTTTCTTT

size: many
V: TRBV19
length: 15
D: TRBD1
J: TRBJ1-4
CDR3: CASSAYRGTNEKLFF
DNA: TGTGCCAGTAGTGCCTACAGGGGAACTAATGAAAAACTGTTTTTT

size: NA
V: TRBV19
length: 17
D: NA
J: TRBJ2-1
CDR3: CASSIGPRALTYNEQFF
DNA: TGTGCCAGTAGTATAGGGCCCAGGGCACTCACCTACAATGAGCAGTTCTTC

size: few
V: TRBV2
length: 14
D: NA
J: TRBJ2-5
CDR3: CASSTTGTQETQYF
DNA: TGTGCCAGCAGTACCACAGGGACCCAAGAGACCCAGTACTTC

size: once
V: TRBV7-9
length: 13
D: NA
J: TRBJ2-7
CDR3: CASSRDSSYEQNF
DNA: TGTGCCAGCAGTCGAGACAGCTCCTACGAGCAGAACTTC

size: many
V: TRBV25-1
length: 11
D: TRBD1
J: TRBJ2-1
CDR3: CASREQGAQFF
DNA: TGTGCCAGCAGAGAACAGGGGGCTCAGTTCTTC

size: many
V: TRBV29-1
length: 14
D: NA
J: TRBJ2-2
CDR3: CSVAPWGATGELFF
DNA: TGCAGCGTGGCTCCCTGGGGGGCCACCGGGGAGCTGTTTTTT

size: many
V: TRBV6-6
length: 14
D: NA
J: TRBJ2-5
CDR3: CASSYQEGGETQYF
DNA: TGTGCCAGCAGTTACCAGGAGGGGGGAGAGACCCAGTACTTC

size: many
V: TRBV5-1
length: 15
D: NA
J: TRBJ2-7
CDR3: CASSSLADSSYEQYF
DNA: TGCGCCAGCAGCTCCTTAGCGGACAGCTCCTACGAGCAGTACTTC

size: many
V: TRBV29-1
length: 16
D: TRBD2
J: TRBJ2-1
CDR3: CSGGFSGSLSYNEQFF
DNA: TGCAGCGGGGGGTTTAGCGGGAGCCTCTCCTACAATGAGCAGTTCTTC

size: many
V: TRBV4-1
length: 15
D: NA
J: TRBJ1-4
CDR3: CASSQEDATNEKLFF
DNA: TGCGCCAGCAGCCAAGAGGACGCAACTAATGAAAAACTGTTTTTT

size: many
V: TRBV6-5
length: 14
D: TRBD1
J: TRBJ2-1
CDR3: CASRWTGADNEQFF
DNA: TGTGCCAGCAGATGGACAGGGGCTGACAATGAGCAGTTCTTC

size: NA
V: TRBV3-1
length: 16
D: TRBD2
J: TRBJ2-1
CDR3: CASSHNPGLASGEQFF
DNA: TGTGCCAGCAGCCATAATCCGGGACTAGCGTCAGGTGAGCAGTTCTTC

size: many
V: TRBV5-4
length: 14
D: NA
J: TRBJ2-7
CDR3: CASSLERSSYEQYF
DNA: TGTGCCAGCAGCTTGGAACGGTCCTCCTACGAGCAGTACTTC

size: NA
V: TRBV4-1
length: 18
D: TRBD2
J: TRBJ2-3
CDR3: CASSRPGLAGSSADTQYF
DNA: TGCGCCAGCAGCCGGCCGGGACTAGCGGGATCTAGCGCAGATACGCAGTATTTT

size: many
V: TRBV20-1
length: 15
D: NA
J: TRBJ1-5
CDR3: CSAPKDGDSNQPQHF
DNA: TGCAGTGCTCCTAAGGACGGCGATAGCAATCAGCCCCAGCATTTT

size: many
V: TRBV7-9
length: 15
D: NA
J: TRBJ2-3
CDR3: CASSRGSGSTDTQYF
DNA: TGTGCCAGCAGCCGAGGCAGCGGGAGCACAGATACGCAGTATTTT

size: many
V: TRBV7-7
length: 14
D: NA
J: TRBJ2-2
CDR3: CASSLLLNTGELFF
DNA: TGTGCTAGCAGCTTATTACTTAACACCGGGGAGCTGTTTTTT

size: many
V: TRBV19
length: 16
D: TRBD2
J: TRBJ2-7
CDR3: CASSSHPGLAGYEQYF
DNA: TGTGCCAGTAGTAGCCACCCCGGACTAGCGGGATACGAGCAGTACTTC

size: many
V: TRBV15
length: 15
D: TRBD1
J: TRBJ1-2
CDR3: CATSKDRGLRYGYTF
DNA: TGTGCCACCAGCAAAGACAGGGGGCTTAGGTATGGCTACACCTTC

size: many
V: TRBV27
length: 15
D: TRBD2
J: TRBJ2-2
CDR3: CASSPTSGPTGELFF
DNA: TGTGCCAGCAGTCCCACTAGCGGGCCCACCGGGGAGCTGTTTTTT

size: few
V: TRBV24-1
length: 15
D: TRBD1
J: TRBJ2-3
CDR3: CATSGQGPSTDTQYF
DNA: TGTGCCACCAGTGGACAGGGGCCCTCCACAGATACGCAGTATTTT

size: many
V: TRBV11-2
length: 15
D: TRBD2
J: TRBJ2-5
CDR3: CASAFSGSTPETQYF
DNA: TGTGCCAGCGCCTTTAGCGGGAGTACCCCAGAGACCCAGTACTTC

size: many
V: TRBV6-6
length: 16
D: NA
J: TRBJ2-7
CDR3: CASSPGHHSSSYEQYF
DNA: TGTGCCAGCAGCCCCGGACACCACTCAAGCTCCTACGAGCAGTACTTC

size: many
V: TRBV29-1
length: 13
D: TRBD2
J: TRBJ2-1
CDR3: CSVELAGVNEQFF
DNA: TGCAGCGTTGAACTAGCGGGAGTTAATGAGCAGTTCTTC

size: NA
V: TRBV20-1
length: 15
D: TRBD1
J: TRBJ1-1
CDR3: CSASGSTGPHTEAFF
DNA: TGCAGTGCTAGTGGCTCGACAGGGCCGCACACTGAAGCTTTCTTT